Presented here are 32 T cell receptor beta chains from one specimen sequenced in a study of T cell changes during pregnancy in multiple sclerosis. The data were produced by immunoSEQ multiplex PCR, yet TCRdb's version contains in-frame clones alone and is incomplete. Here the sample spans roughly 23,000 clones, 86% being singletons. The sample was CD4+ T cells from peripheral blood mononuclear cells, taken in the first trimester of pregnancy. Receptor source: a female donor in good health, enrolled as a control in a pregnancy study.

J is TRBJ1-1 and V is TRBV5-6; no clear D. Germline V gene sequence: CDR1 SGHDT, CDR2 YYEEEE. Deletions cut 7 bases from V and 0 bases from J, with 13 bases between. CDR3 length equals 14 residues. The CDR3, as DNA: TGTGCCAGCTTTCGGAGGGAGGTGAACACTGAAGCTTTCTTT. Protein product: CASFRREVNTEAFF. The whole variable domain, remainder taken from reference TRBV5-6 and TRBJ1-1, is DAGVTQSPTHLIKTRGQQVTLRCSPKSGHDTVSWYQQALGQGPQFIFQYYEEEERQRGNFPDRFSGHQFPNYSSELNVNALLLGDSALYLCASFRREVNTEAFFGQGTRLTVV.

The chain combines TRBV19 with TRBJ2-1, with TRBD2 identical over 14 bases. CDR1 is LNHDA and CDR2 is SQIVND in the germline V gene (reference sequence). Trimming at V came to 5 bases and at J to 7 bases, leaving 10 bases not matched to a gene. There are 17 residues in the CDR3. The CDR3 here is CASSPGTSGSWGNEQFF. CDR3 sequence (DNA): TGTGCCAGTAGTCCGGGGACTAGCGGGAGCTGGGGTAATGAGCAGTTCTTC.

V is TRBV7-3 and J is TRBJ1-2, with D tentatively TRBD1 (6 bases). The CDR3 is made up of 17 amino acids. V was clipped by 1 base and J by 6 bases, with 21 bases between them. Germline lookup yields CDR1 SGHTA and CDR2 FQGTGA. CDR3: CASSLNRLDSLSDGYTF. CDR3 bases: TGTGCCAGCAGCTTAAACCGCTTGGACAGCCTTTCGGATGGCTACACCTTC.

CDR3 amino acids: CASSFGGNYGYTF. The CDR3 nucleotides are TGTGCCAGCAGCTTTGGGGGCAACTATGGCTACACCTTC. This chain links TRBV7-9 with TRBJ1-2, with a tentative D call TRBD1 (6 bases). Trimming stripped 3 bases from V and 2 bases from J, with 7 bases between. The CDR3 has 13 amino acids. CDR1 is SEHNR and CDR2 is FQNEAQ in the germline V gene (reference sequence).

The CDR3 DNA follows: TGTGCCAGCAGCCATGACAGGGTCGTCGACGAGCAGTACTTC. The encoded protein is CASSHDRVVDEQYF. This sequence joins TRBV14 and TRBJ2-7, with 7 nucleotides matching TRBD1. The V gene's germline CDR1 is SGHDN and CDR2 FVKESK. The CDR3 contains 14 residues. Losses at the gene ends were 3 bases for V and 5 bases for J; bases not matched to a gene: 7.

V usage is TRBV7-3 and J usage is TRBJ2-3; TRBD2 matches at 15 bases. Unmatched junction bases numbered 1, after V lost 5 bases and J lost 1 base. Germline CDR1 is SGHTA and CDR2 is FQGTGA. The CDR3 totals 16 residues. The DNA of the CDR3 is TGTGCCAGCAGCCGGACTAGCGGGGGGGGCACAGATACGCAGTATTTT. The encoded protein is CASSRTSGGGTDTQYF.

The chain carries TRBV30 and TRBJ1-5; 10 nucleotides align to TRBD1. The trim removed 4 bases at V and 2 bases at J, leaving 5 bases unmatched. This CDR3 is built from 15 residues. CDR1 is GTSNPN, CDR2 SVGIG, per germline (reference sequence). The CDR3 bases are TGTGCCTGGACCCCCGGGACAGGGGGCAATCAGCCCCAGCATTTT. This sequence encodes CAWTPGTGGNQPQHF.

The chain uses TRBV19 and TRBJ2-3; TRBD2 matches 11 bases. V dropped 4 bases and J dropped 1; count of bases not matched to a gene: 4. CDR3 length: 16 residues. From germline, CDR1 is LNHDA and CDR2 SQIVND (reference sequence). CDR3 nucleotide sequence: TGTGCCAGTAGTACCCCACTAGCGGGGGGCACAGATACGCAGTATTTT. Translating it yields CASSTPLAGGTDTQYF.

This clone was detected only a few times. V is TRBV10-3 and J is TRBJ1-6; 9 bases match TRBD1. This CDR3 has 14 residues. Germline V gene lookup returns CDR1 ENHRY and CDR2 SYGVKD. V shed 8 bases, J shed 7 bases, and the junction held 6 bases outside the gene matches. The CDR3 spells CAIGGTGRNSPLHF. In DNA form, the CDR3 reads TGTGCCATCGGGGGGACAGGGAGAAATTCACCCCTCCACTTT.

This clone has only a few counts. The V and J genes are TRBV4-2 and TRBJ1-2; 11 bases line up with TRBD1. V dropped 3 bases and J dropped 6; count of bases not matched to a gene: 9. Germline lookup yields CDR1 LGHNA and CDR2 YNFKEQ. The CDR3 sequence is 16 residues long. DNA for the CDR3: TGTGCCAGCAGCCAGTCTAATCCGGGACAGGGGGATGGCTACACCTTC. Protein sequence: CASSQSNPGQGDGYTF.

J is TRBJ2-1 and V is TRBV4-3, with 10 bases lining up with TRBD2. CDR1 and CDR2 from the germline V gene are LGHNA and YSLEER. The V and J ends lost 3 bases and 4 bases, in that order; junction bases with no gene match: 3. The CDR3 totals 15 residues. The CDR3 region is CASSHASGGYNEQFF. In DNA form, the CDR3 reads TGCGCCAGCAGCCACGCTAGCGGGGGATACAATGAGCAGTTCTTC.

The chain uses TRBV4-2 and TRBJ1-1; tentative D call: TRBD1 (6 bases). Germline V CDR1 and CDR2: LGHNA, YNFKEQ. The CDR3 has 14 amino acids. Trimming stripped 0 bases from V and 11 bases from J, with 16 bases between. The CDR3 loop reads CASSQDGQSSGAFF. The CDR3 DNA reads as TGTGCCAGCAGCCAAGATGGACAGTCGTCAGGGGCTTTCTTT.

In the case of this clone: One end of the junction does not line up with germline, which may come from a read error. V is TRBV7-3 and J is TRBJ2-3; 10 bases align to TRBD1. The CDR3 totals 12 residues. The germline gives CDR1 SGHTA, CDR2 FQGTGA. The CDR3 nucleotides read TGTGCCAGCAGCCCGCCGGGACAGGGGTTGAATTTT. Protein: CASSPPGQGLNF.

CDR3 in amino acids: CASSRKGVGSPPDTQYF. The CDR3 DNA follows: TGTGCCAGCAGCCGAAAGGGGGTAGGGTCTCCCCCAGATACGCAGTATTTT. This sequence joins TRBV7-9 and TRBJ2-3; perhaps TRBD1 as D (6 bases). The CDR3 totals 17 residues. CDR1 and CDR2 from the germline V gene are SEHNR and FQNEAQ (reference sequence). Trimming left V 5 bases short and J 4 bases short, with 22 bases between. The full variable domain, its missing parts supplied by reference TRBV7-9 and TRBJ2-3, is DTGVSQNPRHKITKRGQNVTFRCDPISEHNRLYWYRQTLGQGPEFLTYFQNEAQLEKSRLLSDRFSAERPKGSFSTLEIQRTEQGDSAMYLCASSRKGVGSPPDTQYFGPGTRLTVL.

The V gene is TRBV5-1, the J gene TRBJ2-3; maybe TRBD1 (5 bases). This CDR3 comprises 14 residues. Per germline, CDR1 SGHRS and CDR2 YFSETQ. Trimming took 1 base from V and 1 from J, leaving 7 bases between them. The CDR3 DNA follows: TGCGCCAGCAGCTTGCAGGGTGGCACAGATACGCAGTATTTT. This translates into CASSLQGGTDTQYF.

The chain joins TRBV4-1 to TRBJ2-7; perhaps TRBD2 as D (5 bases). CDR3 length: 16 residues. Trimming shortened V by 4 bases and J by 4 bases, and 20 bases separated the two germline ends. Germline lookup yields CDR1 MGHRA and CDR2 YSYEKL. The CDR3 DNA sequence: TGCGCCAGCAGCCTCGAGGGAACAACGGCCTATTACGAGCAGTACTTC. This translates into CASSLEGTTAYYEQYF.

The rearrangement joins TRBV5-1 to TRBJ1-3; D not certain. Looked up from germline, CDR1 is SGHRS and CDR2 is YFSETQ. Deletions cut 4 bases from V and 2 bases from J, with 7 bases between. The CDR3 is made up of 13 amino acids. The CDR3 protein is CASSPDTGNTIYF. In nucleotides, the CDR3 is TGCGCCAGCAGCCCTGACACTGGAAACACCATATATTTT.

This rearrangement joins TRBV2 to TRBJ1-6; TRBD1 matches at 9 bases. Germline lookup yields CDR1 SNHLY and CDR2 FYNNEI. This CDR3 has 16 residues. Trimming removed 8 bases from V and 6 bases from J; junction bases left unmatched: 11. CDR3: CASRDRAANVNSPLHF. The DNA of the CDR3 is TGTGCCAGCCGGGACAGGGCAGCAAACGTTAATTCACCCCTCCACTTT.

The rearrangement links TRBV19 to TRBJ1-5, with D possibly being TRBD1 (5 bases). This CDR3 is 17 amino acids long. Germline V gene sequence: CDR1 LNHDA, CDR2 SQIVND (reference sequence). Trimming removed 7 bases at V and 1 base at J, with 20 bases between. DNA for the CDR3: TGTGCCAGTAATTTCCCTGGGGGGAGAGGAAGCAATCAGCCCCAGCATTTT. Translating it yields CASNFPGGRGSNQPQHF.

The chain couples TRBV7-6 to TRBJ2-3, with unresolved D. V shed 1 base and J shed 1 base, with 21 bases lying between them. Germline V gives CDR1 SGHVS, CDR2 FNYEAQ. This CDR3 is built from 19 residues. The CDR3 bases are TGTGCCAGCAGCTTAGGAGGCGGTATAGTCTCCTCAGGCACAGATACGCAGTATTTT. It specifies CASSLGGGIVSSGTDTQYF.

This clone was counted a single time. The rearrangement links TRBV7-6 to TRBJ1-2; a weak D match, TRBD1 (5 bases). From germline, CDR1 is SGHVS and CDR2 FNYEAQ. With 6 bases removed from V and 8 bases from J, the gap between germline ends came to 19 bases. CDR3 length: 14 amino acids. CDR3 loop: CASRGPGRGEGYTF. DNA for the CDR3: TGTGCCAGCAGAGGCCCCGGACGGGGGGAAGGCTACACCTTC.

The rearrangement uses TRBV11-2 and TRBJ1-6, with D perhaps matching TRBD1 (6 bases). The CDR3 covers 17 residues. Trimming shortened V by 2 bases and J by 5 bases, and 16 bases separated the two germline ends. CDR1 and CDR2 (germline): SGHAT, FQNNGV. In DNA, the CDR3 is TGTGCCAGCAGCTTAAGGTGGGCAGGGGCGAATAATTCACCCCTCCACTTT. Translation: CASSLRWAGANNSPLHF.

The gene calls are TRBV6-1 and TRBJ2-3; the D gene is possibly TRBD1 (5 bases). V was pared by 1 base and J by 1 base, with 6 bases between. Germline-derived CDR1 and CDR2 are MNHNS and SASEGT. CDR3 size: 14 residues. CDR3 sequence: CASSEGGRTDTQYF. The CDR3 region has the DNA TGTGCCAGCAGTGAAGGGGGCCGCACAGATACGCAGTATTTT.

The CDR3 here is CASSGTSGSSYEQYF. CDR3 DNA sequence: TGTGCCAGCAGCGGGACTAGCGGGAGCTCCTACGAGCAGTACTTC. V is TRBV7-9 and J is TRBJ2-7; TRBD2 matches 14 bases. Trimming cost V 5 bases and J 0 bases; bases outside gene matches: 0. Germline V gene sequence: CDR1 SEHNR, CDR2 FQNEAQ (reference sequence). The CDR3 is 15 amino acids.

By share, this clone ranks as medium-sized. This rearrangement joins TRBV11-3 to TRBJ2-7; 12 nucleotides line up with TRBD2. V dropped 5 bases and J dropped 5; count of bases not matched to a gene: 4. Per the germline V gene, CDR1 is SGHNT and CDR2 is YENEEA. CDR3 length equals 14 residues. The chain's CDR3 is CASSPTSGSNEQYF. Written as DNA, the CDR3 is TGTGCCAGCAGCCCGACTAGCGGGAGTAACGAGCAGTACTTC.

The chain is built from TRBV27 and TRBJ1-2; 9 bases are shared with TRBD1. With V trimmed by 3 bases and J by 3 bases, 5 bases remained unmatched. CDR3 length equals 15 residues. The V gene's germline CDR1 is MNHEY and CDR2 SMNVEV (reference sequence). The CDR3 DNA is TGTGCCAGCAGTTTGGGACAGGGAGGTTACTATGGCTACACCTTC. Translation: CASSLGQGGYYGYTF.

CDR3 nucleotide sequence: TGTGCCTGGAGGGACAGGGGGCGCCCAGATACGCAGTATTTT. It translates to CAWRDRGRPDTQYF. The rearrangement joins TRBV30 to TRBJ2-3; 11 bases line up with TRBD1. CDR1 and CDR2 from the germline V gene are GTSNPN and SVGIG (reference sequence). The V gene end was trimmed by 3 bases and the J gene end by 4 bases; junction bases not matched to a gene: 3. There are 14 residues in the CDR3.

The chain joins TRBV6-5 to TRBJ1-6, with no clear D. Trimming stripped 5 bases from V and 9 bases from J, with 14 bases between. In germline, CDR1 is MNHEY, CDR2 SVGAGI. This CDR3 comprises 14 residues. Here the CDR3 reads CASSPPPRGSPLHF. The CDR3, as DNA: TGTGCCAGCAGTCCTCCGCCCCGGGGTTCACCCCTCCACTTT.

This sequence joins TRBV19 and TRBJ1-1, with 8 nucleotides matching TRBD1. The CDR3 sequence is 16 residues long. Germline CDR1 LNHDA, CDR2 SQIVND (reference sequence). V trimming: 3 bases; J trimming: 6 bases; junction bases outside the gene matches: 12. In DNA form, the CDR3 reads TGTGCCAGTAGTATCCGGACAGGGACCTCCGGCGCTGAAGCTTTCTTT. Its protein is CASSIRTGTSGAEAFF.

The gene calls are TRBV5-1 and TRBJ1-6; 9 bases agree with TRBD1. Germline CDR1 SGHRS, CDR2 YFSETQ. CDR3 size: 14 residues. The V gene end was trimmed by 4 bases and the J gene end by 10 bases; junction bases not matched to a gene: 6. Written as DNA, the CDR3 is TGCGCCAGCAGCGGGGGACAGGGAGGCTCACCCCTCCACTTT. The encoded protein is CASSGGQGGSPLHF.

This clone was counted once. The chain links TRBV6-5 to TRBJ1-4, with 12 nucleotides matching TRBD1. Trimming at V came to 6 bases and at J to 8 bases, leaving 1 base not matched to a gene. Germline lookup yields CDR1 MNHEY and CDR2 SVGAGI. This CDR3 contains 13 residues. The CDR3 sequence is CASRGTGGEKLFF. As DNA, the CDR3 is TGTGCCAGCAGGGGGACAGGGGGCGAAAAACTGTTTTTT.

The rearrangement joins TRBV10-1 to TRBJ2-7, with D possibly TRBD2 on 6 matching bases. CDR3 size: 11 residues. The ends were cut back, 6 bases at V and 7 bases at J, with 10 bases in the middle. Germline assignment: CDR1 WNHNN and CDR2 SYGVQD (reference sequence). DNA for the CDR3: TGCGCCAGCAGGAAGGGAGGTGAGCAGTACTTC. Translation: CASRKGGEQYF.